The next 21 T cell receptor beta chains were all read from a single sample in a study of control samples from healthy donors and cancer patients. Some clones are missing from TCRdb's copy, which holds only in-frame ones; the method was immunoSEQ multiplex PCR. Counted here are 150,000 or so clones, over 85% occurring once; the ten biggest clones make up 5.5% to 7.5%. Sequenced material: blood. These receptors all stem from a young man in good health.

This chain uses TRBV27 with TRBJ2-1, with D hard to call. The CDR3 extends over 11 amino acids. Germline-derived CDR1 and CDR2 are MNHEY and SMNVEV (reference sequence). V lost 6 bases and J 3 bases, leaving 3 bases between the germline ends. The DNA for the CDR3 is TGTGCCAGCAGAATCTACAATGAGCAGTTCTTC. This encodes CASRIYNEQFF.

The chain recombines TRBV6-2 or TRBV6-3 with TRBJ1-1; no reliable D call. The CDR3 is 14 amino acids. Germline CDR1 and CDR2: MNHEY and SVGEGT. Trimming cost V 0 bases and J 6 bases, with 11 bases left between them. The CDR3 reads CASSYSNRGPEAFF. In DNA form, the CDR3 reads TGTGCCAGCAGTTACTCGAACAGAGGCCCTGAAGCTTTCTTT.

This rearrangement joins TRBV20-1 to TRBJ2-7; no firm D call. V shed 5 bases and J shed 0 bases, with 5 bases lying between them. The CDR3 is 11 residues long. The germline V gene encodes CDR1 DFQATT and CDR2 SNEGSKA (reference sequence). The CDR3 sequence: CSASTSYEQYF. The DNA for the CDR3 is TGCAGTGCTTCAACCTCCTACGAGCAGTACTTC.

The V gene is TRBV2, the J gene TRBJ2-1, with 7 bases identical to TRBD2. CDR1 SNHLY and CDR2 FYNNEI come from the germline V gene. The CDR3 runs to 14 residues. Trimming cost V 5 bases and J 6 bases; bases outside gene matches: 7. The CDR3 coding sequence is TGTGCCAGCAGTCCTTGGGACTACGGCAATGAGCAGTTCTTC. It codes for CASSPWDYGNEQFF.

The gene calls are TRBV3-1 (or the pseudogene TRBV3-2) and TRBJ2-2; D remains unclear. Per the germline V gene, CDR1 is LGHDT and CDR2 is YNNKEL (reference sequence). V was shortened by 2 bases and J by 3 bases, with 16 bases between the two germline ends. The CDR3 is made up of 17 amino acids. The CDR3: CASSQRSDPKYTGELFF. For the CDR3, the DNA is TGTGCCAGCAGCCAACGTTCGGACCCCAAATACACCGGGGAGCTGTTTTTT.

The V gene is TRBV6-6, the J gene TRBJ2-1; the D is unclear. CDR1 and CDR2 (germline): MNHNY, SVGAGI (reference sequence). The CDR3 spans 14 residues. Trimming pared 8 bases from V and 0 bases from J, leaving 11 bases between. CDR3 sequence: CASGGSSSYNEQFF. CDR3 nucleotides: TGTGCCAGCGGCGGCAGCAGCTCCTACAATGAGCAGTTCTTC.

The chain carries TRBV5-6 and TRBJ1-2; a possible D gene is TRBD1 (5 bases). V shed 4 bases and J shed 3 bases, with 16 bases lying between them. Germline V gene sequence: CDR1 SGHDT, CDR2 YYEEEE. The length of the CDR3 is 15 residues. The CDR3, as DNA: TGTGCCAGCAGCCGCATCTCCCAGGGTTACTATGGCTACACCTTC. Translating gives CASSRISQGYYGYTF.

This clone was detected only a few times. The chain links TRBV28 to TRBJ1-5; 7 positions match TRBD1. The CDR3 contains 15 residues. J gave up 2 bases and V 4 bases, and 5 bases lay outside the gene matches. CDR1 MDHEN and CDR2 SYDVKM come from the germline V gene. The CDR3 bases are TGTGCCAGCAGTTCGCTAACAGGGGGCAATCAGCCCCAGCATTTT. It is translated as CASSSLTGGNQPQHF.

The rearrangement joins TRBV4-3 to TRBJ2-1; 14 positions agree with TRBD2. Trimming at V came to 3 bases and at J to 12 bases, leaving 4 bases not matched to a gene. Germline V lookup: CDR1 LGHNA, CDR2 YSLEER. The CDR3 covers 14 residues. CDR3 in DNA: TGCGCCAGCAGCCATGAGGGGACTAGCGGGAGGCAGTTCTTC. Protein: CASSHEGTSGRQFF.

The chain recombines TRBV4-2 with TRBJ2-1; maybe TRBD1 (5 bases). Between the trimmed V and J ends, which lost 4 bases and 9 bases, there was a span of 19 bases. CDR3 length equals 15 residues. Germline V gene data show CDR1 as LGHNA and CDR2 as YNFKEQ. The CDR3 loop reads CASSRTGRSQGEQFF. For the CDR3, the DNA is TGTGCCAGCAGCCGGACCGGGCGGAGTCAGGGTGAGCAGTTCTTC.

This chain links TRBV5-4 with TRBJ2-7; 10 bases line up with TRBD1. The J segment lost 4 bases and the V segment lost 4 bases, leaving 2 bases of the junction unmatched. Germline lookup yields CDR1 SGHNT and CDR2 YYREEE (reference sequence). This CDR3 has 13 residues. CDR3 DNA: TGTGCCAGCAGCGGGGGACAGGGGTACGAGCAGTACTTC. The encoded protein is CASSGGQGYEQYF.

The rearrangement uses TRBV7-9 and TRBJ1-1; D is unclear. With 1 base removed from V and 2 bases from J, the gap between germline ends came to 8 bases. From germline, CDR1 is SEHNR and CDR2 FQNEAQ (reference sequence). The CDR3 sequence is 14 residues long. The CDR3 loop is CASSLETANTEAFF. The CDR3 bases are TGTGCCAGCAGCTTAGAAACAGCTAACACTGAAGCTTTCTTT.

The chain couples TRBV9 to TRBJ2-7, with 8 nucleotides matching TRBD1. The CDR3 extends over 15 amino acids. V lost 0 bases to trimming and J lost 5 bases; unmatched junction nucleotides: 7. Germline loops: CDR1 SGDLS, CDR2 YYNGEE. CDR3 sequence reads: CASSVDPGGKDEQYF. CDR3 nucleotides: TGTGCCAGCAGCGTAGATCCAGGGGGCAAGGACGAGCAGTACTTC.

The chain couples TRBV4-3 to TRBJ2-3, with 7 bases that match TRBD1. Germline CDR1 is LGHNA and CDR2 is YSLEER. The ends lost 0 bases at V and 1 base at J; junction bases unmatched: 7. This CDR3 has 17 residues. The CDR3 region has the DNA TGCGCCAGCAGCCAAGATTTGGACGGACAGGGCACAGATACGCAGTATTTT. The encoded protein is CASSQDLDGQGTDTQYF.

This chain connects TRBV30 to TRBJ2-5, with 10 bases matching TRBD2. This CDR3 is 16 amino acids long. V trimming: 2 bases; J trimming: 5 bases; junction bases outside the gene matches: 11. CDR1 GTSNPN and CDR2 SVGIG come from the germline V gene (reference sequence). The CDR3 DNA follows: TGTGCCTGGAGTCGAGGGCTAGCGGGAGCTAGGGAGACCCAGTACTTC. This encodes CAWSRGLAGARETQYF.

This chain links TRBV6-2 or TRBV6-3 with TRBJ1-5; possibly TRBD1 for D (6 bases). Germline CDR1 MNHEY, CDR2 SVGEGT. V dropped 5 bases and J dropped 4 bases, with 9 bases sitting between them. The CDR3 has 13 residues. The CDR3 DNA sequence: TGTGCCAGCAGTCCAGGGGTAAATCAGCCCCAGCATTTT. Protein: CASSPGVNQPQHF.

This chain connects TRBV14 to TRBJ1-5; D remains ambiguous. Germline V lookup: CDR1 SGHDN, CDR2 FVKESK. Trimming cost V 0 bases and J 2 bases, with 26 bases left between them. CDR3 length: 21 amino acids. The CDR3 protein is CASSQDEGPADYSLGNQPQHF. CDR3 coding DNA: TGTGCCAGCAGCCAAGATGAGGGTCCGGCAGATTACTCCCTGGGCAATCAGCCCCAGCATTTT. Based on the CDR3 plus reference TRBV14 and TRBJ1-5, the full variable domain is EAGVTQFPSHSVIEKGQTVTLRCDPISGHDNLYWYRRVMGKEIKFLLHFVKESKQDESGMPNNRFLAERTGGTYSTLKVQPAELEDSGVYFCASSQDEGPADYSLGNQPQHFGDGTRLSIL.

V and J are TRBV7-9 and TRBJ2-7, with D possibly TRBD1 on 5 matching bases. Germline loops: CDR1 SEHNR, CDR2 FQNEAQ (reference sequence). The CDR3 has 14 residues. Trimming shortened V by 7 bases and J by 0 bases, and 13 bases separated the two germline ends. CDR3 nucleotides: TGTGCCAGCACAAAACAGGCCAGCTCCTACGAGCAGTACTTC. Its protein product is CASTKQASSYEQYF.

This chain joins TRBV5-1 and TRBJ1-1; tentative D call: TRBD1 (5 bases). Trimming pared 6 bases from V and 6 bases from J, leaving 18 bases between. The CDR3 length is 14 residues. CDR1 and CDR2 from the germline V gene are SGHRS and YFSETQ. The CDR3 sequence is CASTYGGRGSEAFF. Written as DNA, the CDR3 is TGCGCCAGCACCTATGGGGGGAGAGGCTCTGAAGCTTTCTTT.

The chain links TRBV7-9 to TRBJ2-7; D might be TRBD2 (5 bases). Trimming left V 5 bases short and J 1 base short, with 9 bases between. Germline assignment: CDR1 SEHNR and CDR2 FQNEAQ (reference sequence). The CDR3 totals 13 residues. The CDR3 region has the DNA TGTGCCAGCAGCGGGGAGAGTTCCTACGAGCAGTACTTC. Its translation is CASSGESSYEQYF.

This clone was recorded once. The chain joins TRBV6-5 to TRBJ2-2; 8 bases line up with TRBD2. V was clipped by 4 bases and J by 8 bases; unmatched bases: 12. This CDR3 is built from 16 residues. From germline, CDR1 is MNHEY and CDR2 SVGAGI. CDR3 sequence reads: CASSSSAGALSGELFF. CDR3 bases: TGTGCCAGCAGTTCCTCAGCGGGGGCTTTGTCTGGGGAGCTGTTTTTT.